The 29 T cell receptor beta chains presented below share a single source sample, sequenced in a study of blood T cell repertoires in COVID-19. Produced via immunoSEQ multiplex PCR; TCRdb's table is partial and in-frame only. Altogether approximately 160,000 clones are present, approximately 80% being singletons, with the ten largest covering 3.7%. Material: peripheral blood. All receptors come from a woman older than 75 with acute or convalescent COVID-19.

This clone has a single count. The rearrangement links TRBV10-3 to TRBJ1-1; TRBD1 agrees at 10 bases. With V trimmed by 6 bases and J by 6 bases, 1 base remained unmatched. The CDR3 sequence is 12 residues long. CDR1 is ENHRY, CDR2 SYGVKD, per germline. The CDR3 DNA reads as TGTGCCATCAGGACAGGGGGCTCTGAAGCTTTCTTT. It specifies CAIRTGGSEAFF.

V and J are TRBV9 and TRBJ2-1; TRBD2 aligns across 9 bases. The CDR3 runs 14 residues. The junction had 2 bases not matched to a gene; V was cut back by 3 bases and J by 4 bases. Germline CDR1 SGDLS, CDR2 YYNGEE. CDR3 loop: CASSGLADYNEQFF. The CDR3, as DNA: TGTGCCAGCAGCGGACTAGCGGATTACAATGAGCAGTTCTTC.

The chain carries TRBV7-8 and TRBJ1-5; D gene unclear. The CDR3 extends over 13 amino acids. Germline V gene data show CDR1 as SGHVS and CDR2 as FQNEAQ. With 1 base removed from V and 6 bases from J, the gap between germline ends came to 7 bases. This CDR3 reads CASSLDGGQPQHF. The CDR3 DNA is TGTGCCAGCAGCTTAGACGGTGGTCAGCCCCAGCATTTT.

This clone was found a few times. The V and J genes are TRBV6-5 and TRBJ2-5, with no clear D. The CDR3 consists of 12 residues. V dropped 6 bases and J dropped 5 bases, with 10 bases sitting between them. The germline V gene has CDR1 MNHEY and CDR2 SVGAGI. CDR3 in amino acids: CASRSGWETQYF. CDR3 in DNA: TGTGCCAGCAGGTCGGGTTGGGAGACCCAGTACTTC.

This clone was seen more than once but under ten times. This sequence joins TRBV7-9 and TRBJ1-5, with 11 nucleotides matching TRBD1. In germline, CDR1 is SEHNR, CDR2 FQNEAQ (reference sequence). The CDR3 has 16 amino acids. V dropped 4 bases and J dropped 5; count of bases not matched to a gene: 7. CDR3 protein: CASSSNRDRGDQPQHF. Here the CDR3 DNA reads TGTGCCAGCAGCTCAAACCGGGACAGGGGGGATCAGCCCCAGCATTTT.

The V and J genes are TRBV19 and TRBJ1-2; D is possibly TRBD1 (6 bases). Germline assignment: CDR1 LNHDA and CDR2 SQIVND (reference sequence). The CDR3 runs 15 residues. With 4 bases removed from V and 2 bases from J, the gap between germline ends came to 14 bases. The CDR3: CASSKQGDANYGYTF. In DNA, the CDR3 is TGTGCCAGTAGTAAACAGGGTGATGCGAACTATGGCTACACCTTC.

This chain links TRBV5-5 with TRBJ1-2; D gene uncertain. The CDR3 is 14 residues long. The germline CDR1 and CDR2 sequences are SGHKS and YYEKEE (reference sequence). The germline V and J ends were trimmed by 3 bases and 8 bases, with 17 bases remaining between them. The CDR3 is CASSSAPGITGYTF. The DNA for the CDR3 is TGTGCCAGCAGCTCGGCCCCGGGAATAACAGGCTACACCTTC.

The chain uses TRBV7-3 and TRBJ1-2; the match to TRBD1 covers 12 bases. The CDR3 has 15 amino acids. The trim removed 2 bases at V and 5 bases at J, leaving 3 bases unmatched. Germline CDR1 and CDR2: SGHTA and FQGTGA. CDR3 DNA: TGTGCCAGCAGCTTAGGGACAGGGGGCCGATATGGCTACACCTTC. Translating it yields CASSLGTGGRYGYTF.

Concerning this clone itself: This CDR3 is also generated by other DNA sequences in the sample. The rearrangement uses TRBV5-1 and TRBJ1-1, with 7 bases identical to TRBD1. Losses at the gene ends were 0 bases for V and 4 bases for J; bases not matched to a gene: 3. The CDR3 runs 14 residues. CDR1 and CDR2 (germline): SGHRS, YFSETQ. The CDR3 loop is CASSLGDRVTEAFF. The CDR3 DNA reads as TGCGCCAGCAGCTTGGGAGACAGGGTCACTGAAGCTTTCTTT.

The chain employs TRBV5-8 and TRBJ2-1, with 10 bases aligning to TRBD2. CDR1 SGHTS and CDR2 YDEGEE come from the germline V gene. V lost 1 base, J lost 0 bases, and 7 bases stayed unmatched. The CDR3 has 18 amino acids. The CDR3 region has the DNA TGTGCCAGCAGCTTGATGTCGGCTAGCGGGAGCTCCTACAATGAGCAGTTCTTC. This sequence encodes CASSLMSASGSSYNEQFF.

The V call is TRBV6-5, the J call TRBJ2-7; the match to TRBD1 covers 10 bases. In germline, CDR1 is MNHEY, CDR2 SVGAGI. Losses at the gene ends were 0 bases for V and 8 bases for J; bases not matched to a gene: 4. There are 14 residues in the CDR3. In nucleotides, the CDR3 is TGTGCCAGCAGTTACTCTCCGACAGGGGGCAAGCAGTACTTC. Its translation: CASSYSPTGGKQYF.

This clone was detected a few times. The chain couples TRBV7-9 to TRBJ1-2, with 7 nucleotides matching TRBD1. In germline, CDR1 is SEHNR, CDR2 FQNEAQ (reference sequence). The CDR3 spans 15 residues. J lost 5 bases, V lost 8 bases, and 14 bases had no gene match. CDR3 sequence: CASVESGDRAYGYTF. The CDR3 DNA sequence: TGTGCCAGCGTCGAATCCGGAGACAGGGCTTATGGCTACACCTTC.

A single count supports this clone. The genes are TRBV6-4 and TRBJ2-7; 10 nucleotides agree with TRBD1. The ends lost 6 bases at V and 9 bases at J; junction bases unmatched: 11. Germline V gene sequence: CDR1 MRHNA, CDR2 SNTAGT. The CDR3 contains 14 residues. The chain's CDR3 is CASRTPGQGTGQYF. The CDR3 DNA sequence: TGTGCCAGCAGGACGCCGGGACAGGGGACCGGGCAGTACTTC.

This clone has just one count. This sequence joins TRBV5-1 and TRBJ1-2; 10 nucleotides agree with TRBD1. In germline, CDR1 is SGHRS, CDR2 YFSETQ. The V gene end was trimmed by 3 bases and the J gene end by 5 bases; junction bases not matched to a gene: 7. The length of the CDR3 is 15 residues. The CDR3 sequence: CASSSGTGALYGYTF. CDR3 sequence (DNA): TGCGCCAGCAGCTCCGGGACAGGGGCCCTGTATGGCTACACCTTC. The variable domain in full, with the rest retrieved from reference TRBV5-1 and TRBJ1-2, is KAGVTQTPRYLIKTRGQQVTLSCSPISGHRSVSWYQQTPGQGLQFLFEYFSETQRNKGNFPGRFSGRQFSNSRSEMNVSTLELGDSALYLCASSSGTGALYGYTFGSGTRLTVV.

The chain uses TRBV25-1 and TRBJ2-7, with TRBD1 matching 10 bases. Germline V CDR1 and CDR2: MGHDK, SYGVNS. V trimming: 9 bases; J trimming: 4 bases; junction bases outside the gene matches: 6. The CDR3 totals 13 residues. The CDR3 nucleotides are TGTGCCAGTCGACAGGGGGCTTTATACGAGCAGTACTTC. This codes for CASRQGALYEQYF.

A note on this clone: The sample carries other DNA sequences with the same CDR3. The gene calls are TRBV12-3 or TRBV12-4 and TRBJ2-1; possibly TRBD1 for D (6 bases). Trimming left V 6 bases short and J 3 bases short, with 9 bases between. The CDR3 extends over 13 amino acids. This CDR3 is CASSLDSYNEQFF. DNA for the CDR3: TGTGCCAGCAGCCTGGACAGCTACAATGAGCAGTTCTTC.

V and J are TRBV7-2 and TRBJ1-2, with TRBD1 matching 9 bases. The V segment lost 4 bases and the J segment 4 bases; nucleotides outside the gene matches: 4. Per germline, CDR1 SGHTA and CDR2 FQGNSA. The CDR3 has 14 residues. CDR3: CASSSTGGPYGYTF. The DNA of the CDR3 is TGTGCCAGCAGCTCTACAGGGGGCCCCTATGGCTACACCTTC.

A word on this clone: Different DNA sequences within this sample yield the same CDR3. V gene TRBV19 combines with J gene TRBJ1-5; TRBD1 agrees at 9 bases. This CDR3 is built from 13 residues. The V segment lost 5 bases and the J segment 6 bases; nucleotides outside the gene matches: 2. CDR1 is LNHDA, CDR2 SQIVND, per germline (reference sequence). CDR3 loop: CASSDRGGQPQHF. In nucleotides, the CDR3 is TGTGCCAGTAGTGACAGGGGGGGTCAGCCCCAGCATTTT.

The rearrangement joins TRBV11-2 to TRBJ2-6; 12 bases are shared with TRBD2. V dropped 0 bases and J dropped 0; count of bases not matched to a gene: 0. Germline V lookup: CDR1 SGHAT, CDR2 FQNNGV. The CDR3 is made up of 18 amino acids. The chain's CDR3 is CASSLETSGSSGANVLTF. The CDR3 DNA reads as TGTGCCAGCAGCTTAGAGACTAGCGGGAGCTCTGGGGCCAACGTCCTGACTTTC.

This clone was recorded once. The chain couples TRBV5-1 to TRBJ1-1; D may be TRBD1 (6 bases). This CDR3 is built from 13 residues. V was cut by 0 bases and J by 8 bases, with 11 bases left in between. The V gene's germline CDR1 is SGHRS and CDR2 YFSETQ. The CDR3 is CASSLGVTGEAFF. The CDR3 DNA reads as TGCGCCAGCAGCTTGGGAGTGACAGGAGAAGCTTTCTTT.

This sequence joins TRBV7-3 and TRBJ2-1, with TRBD2 identical over 8 bases. Germline lookup yields CDR1 SGHTA and CDR2 FQGTGA. The CDR3 is 15 amino acids. After removal of 6 bases from V and 3 bases from J, the junction contained 7 bases not matched to a gene. CDR3 nucleotide sequence: TGTGCCAGCAGTAGCGGGCTAGCGGGCTACAATGAGCAGTTCTTC. Its protein product is CASSSGLAGYNEQFF.

The CDR3 DNA sequence: TGTGCCACGAGGGACAGCTCAATTATGAACACTGAAGCTTTCTTT. It translates to CATRDSSIMNTEAFF. This chain uses TRBV19 with TRBJ1-1; TRBD1 matches at 7 bases. CDR3 length: 15 residues. V was pared by 10 bases and J by 0 bases, with 11 bases of the junction left unmatched. The germline V gene has CDR1 LNHDA and CDR2 SQIVND (reference sequence).

V gene TRBV28 combines with J gene TRBJ1-4; D is unresolved. V was pared by 7 bases and J by 4 bases, with 4 bases between. The CDR3 contains 11 residues. Germline CDR1 and CDR2: MDHEN and SYDVKM. The CDR3 spells CASTLNEKLFF. The CDR3 nucleotides read TGTGCCAGCACCCTTAATGAAAAACTGTTTTTT.

This sequence joins TRBV3-1 (or the pseudogene TRBV3-2) and TRBJ2-5; 9 nucleotides agree with TRBD1. The CDR3 covers 12 residues. The V gene end was trimmed by 7 bases and the J gene end by 5 bases; junction bases not matched to a gene: 2. Germline-derived CDR1 and CDR2 are LGHDT and YNNKEL (reference sequence). This chain's CDR3 is CASNRGRETQYF. CDR3 coding DNA: TGTGCCAGCAACAGGGGGCGGGAGACCCAGTACTTC.

This clone was seen a handful of times. The chain links TRBV27 to TRBJ1-5; 7 bases fit TRBD1. CDR1 and CDR2 from the germline V gene are MNHEY and SMNVEV (reference sequence). This CDR3 contains 15 residues. Trimming removed 4 bases from V and 0 bases from J; junction bases left unmatched: 3. In DNA form, the CDR3 reads TGTGCCAGCAGTTACAGGGGAATTAGCAATCAGCCCCAGCATTTT. It is translated as CASSYRGISNQPQHF.

In its sample, this clone was seen a few times. This sequence joins TRBV19 and TRBJ1-2; 7 bases are a match to TRBD1. CDR3 size: 14 residues. Germline values: CDR1 LNHDA, CDR2 SQIVND (reference sequence). V shed 8 bases, J shed 4 bases, and the junction held 10 bases outside the gene matches. The CDR3 loop is CASEGARPTYGYTF. CDR3 sequence (DNA): TGTGCCAGTGAGGGGGCGAGACCCACCTATGGCTACACCTTC. Complete variable domain (other parts from reference TRBV19 and TRBJ1-2): DGGITQSPKYLFRKEGQNVTLSCEQNLNHDAMYWYRQDPGQGLRLIYYSQIVNDFQKGDIAEGYSVSREKKESFPLTVTSAQKNPTAFYLCASEGARPTYGYTFGSGTRLTVV.

V usage is TRBV29-1 and J usage is TRBJ1-4, with 11 positions matching TRBD1. V dropped 4 bases and J dropped 2; count of bases not matched to a gene: 3. The CDR3 has 15 residues. Germline-derived CDR1 and CDR2 are SQVTM and ANQGSEA. The CDR3 DNA sequence: TGCAGCGTTGTGGGACAGGGGGTCACTAATGAAAAACTGTTTTTT. It yields the protein CSVVGQGVTNEKLFF.

The rearrangement joins TRBV7-3 to TRBJ2-2, with a weak D call TRBD2 (6 bases). The CDR3 contains 15 residues. Trimming cost V 1 base and J 5 bases, with 11 bases left between them. Germline-derived CDR1 and CDR2 are SGHTA and FQGTGA. Written as DNA, the CDR3 is TGTGCCAGCAGCTTAAGGGGGGATAGGACCGGGGAGCTGTTTTTT. This codes for CASSLRGDRTGELFF.

The rearrangement links TRBV6-5 to TRBJ1-4; D might be TRBD1 (5 bases). From germline, CDR1 is MNHEY and CDR2 SVGAGI. The CDR3 is made up of 15 amino acids. V was shortened by 6 bases and J by 2 bases, with 13 bases between the two germline ends. The CDR3 DNA follows: TGTGCCAGCAGCGGTGGGACTGCTACTAATGAAAAACTGTTTTTT. Protein product: CASSGGTATNEKLFF.